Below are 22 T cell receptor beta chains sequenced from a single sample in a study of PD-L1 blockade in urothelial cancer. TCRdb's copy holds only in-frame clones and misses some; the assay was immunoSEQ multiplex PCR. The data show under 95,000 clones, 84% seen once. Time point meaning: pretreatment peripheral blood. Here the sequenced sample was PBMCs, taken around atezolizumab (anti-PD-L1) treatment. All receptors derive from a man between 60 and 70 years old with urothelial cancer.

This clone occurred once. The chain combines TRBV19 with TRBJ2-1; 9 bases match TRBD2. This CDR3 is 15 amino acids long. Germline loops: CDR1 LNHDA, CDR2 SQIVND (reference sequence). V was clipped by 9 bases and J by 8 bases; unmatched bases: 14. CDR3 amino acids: CASGVAGGRFYEQFF. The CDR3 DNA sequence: TGTGCCAGCGGTGTTGCGGGGGGGCGATTTTATGAGCAGTTCTTC.

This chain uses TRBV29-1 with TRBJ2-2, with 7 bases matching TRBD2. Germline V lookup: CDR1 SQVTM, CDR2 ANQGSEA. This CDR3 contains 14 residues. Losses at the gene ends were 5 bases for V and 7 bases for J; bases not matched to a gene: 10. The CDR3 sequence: CSVFGGIAGGELFF. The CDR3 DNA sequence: TGCAGCGTTTTCGGAGGCATAGCGGGCGGGGAGCTGTTTTTT.

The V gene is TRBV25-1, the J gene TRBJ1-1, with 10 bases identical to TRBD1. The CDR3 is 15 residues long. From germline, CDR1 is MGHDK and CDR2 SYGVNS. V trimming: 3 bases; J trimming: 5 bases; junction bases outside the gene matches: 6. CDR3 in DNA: TGTGCCAGCAGTGAGGCCGGGACAGGGGTAACTGAAGCTTTCTTT. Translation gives CASSEAGTGVTEAFF. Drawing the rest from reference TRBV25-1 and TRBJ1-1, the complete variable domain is EADIYQTPRYLVIGTGKKITLECSQTMGHDKMYWYQQDPGMELHLIHYSYGVNSTEKGDLSSESTVSRIRTEHFPLTLESARPSHTSQYLCASSEAGTGVTEAFFGQGTRLTVV.

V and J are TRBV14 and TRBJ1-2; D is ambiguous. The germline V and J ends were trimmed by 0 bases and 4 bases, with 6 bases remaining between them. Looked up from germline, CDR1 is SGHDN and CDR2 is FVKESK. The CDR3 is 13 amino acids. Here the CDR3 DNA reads TGTGCCAGCAGCCAAGATCACGGCTATGGCTACACCTTC. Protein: CASSQDHGYGYTF.

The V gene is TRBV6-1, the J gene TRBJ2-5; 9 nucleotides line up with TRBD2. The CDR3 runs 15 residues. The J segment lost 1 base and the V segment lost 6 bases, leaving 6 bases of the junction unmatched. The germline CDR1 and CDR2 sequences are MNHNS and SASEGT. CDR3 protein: CASSVAGAPQETQYF. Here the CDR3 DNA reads TGTGCCAGCAGCGTAGCGGGGGCCCCCCAAGAGACCCAGTACTTC.

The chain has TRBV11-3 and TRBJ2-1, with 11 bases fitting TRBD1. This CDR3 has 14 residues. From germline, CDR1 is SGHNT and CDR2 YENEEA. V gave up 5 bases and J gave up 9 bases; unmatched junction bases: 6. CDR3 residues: CASSMDRGQSEQFF. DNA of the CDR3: TGTGCCAGCAGCATGGACAGGGGGCAAAGTGAGCAGTTCTTC.

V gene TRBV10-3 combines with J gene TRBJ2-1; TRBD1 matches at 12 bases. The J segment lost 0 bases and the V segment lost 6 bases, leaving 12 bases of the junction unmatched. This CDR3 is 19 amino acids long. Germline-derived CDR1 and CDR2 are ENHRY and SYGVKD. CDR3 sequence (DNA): TGTGCCATCAGGACTACCGGGACAGGGGGCCGAAGCTCCTACAATGAGCAGTTCTTC. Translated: CAIRTTGTGGRSSYNEQFF.

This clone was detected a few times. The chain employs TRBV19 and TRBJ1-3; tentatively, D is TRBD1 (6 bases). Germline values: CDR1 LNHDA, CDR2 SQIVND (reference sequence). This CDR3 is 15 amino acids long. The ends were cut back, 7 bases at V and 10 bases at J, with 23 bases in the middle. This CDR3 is CASTPTGTSGWTIYF. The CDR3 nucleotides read TGTGCCAGTACCCCCACAGGGACCTCTGGATGGACCATATATTTT.

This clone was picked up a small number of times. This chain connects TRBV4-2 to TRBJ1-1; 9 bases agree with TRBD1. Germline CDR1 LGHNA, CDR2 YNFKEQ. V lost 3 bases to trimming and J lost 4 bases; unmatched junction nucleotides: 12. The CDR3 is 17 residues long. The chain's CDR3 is CASSHMPPTGGVTEAFF. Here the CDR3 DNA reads TGTGCCAGCAGCCATATGCCCCCAACAGGGGGCGTCACTGAAGCTTTCTTT.

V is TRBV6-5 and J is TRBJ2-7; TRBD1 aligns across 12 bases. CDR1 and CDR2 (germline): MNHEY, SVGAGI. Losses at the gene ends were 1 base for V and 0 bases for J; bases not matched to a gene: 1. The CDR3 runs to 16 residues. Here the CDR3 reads CASSYLGQGASYEQYF. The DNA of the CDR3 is TGTGCCAGCAGTTACTTGGGACAGGGGGCCTCCTACGAGCAGTACTTC.

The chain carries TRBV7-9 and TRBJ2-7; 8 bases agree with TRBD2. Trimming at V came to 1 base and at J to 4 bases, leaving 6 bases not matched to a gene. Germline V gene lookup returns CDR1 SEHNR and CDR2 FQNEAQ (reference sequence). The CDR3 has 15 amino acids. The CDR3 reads CASSLVLAGRYEQYF. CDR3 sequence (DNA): TGTGCCAGCAGCTTAGTCTTAGCGGGACGATACGAGCAGTACTTC.

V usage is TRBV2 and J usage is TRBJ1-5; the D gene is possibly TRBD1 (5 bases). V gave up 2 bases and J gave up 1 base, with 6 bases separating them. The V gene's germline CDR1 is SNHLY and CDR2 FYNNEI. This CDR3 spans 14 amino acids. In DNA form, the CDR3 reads TGTGCCAGCAGTGAACGACAGAGCAATCAGCCCCAGCATTTT. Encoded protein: CASSERQSNQPQHF.

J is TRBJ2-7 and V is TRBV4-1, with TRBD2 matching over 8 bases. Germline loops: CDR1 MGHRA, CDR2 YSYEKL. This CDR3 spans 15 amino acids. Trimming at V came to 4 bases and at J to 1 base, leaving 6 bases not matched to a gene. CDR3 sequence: CASSRSAGESYEQYF. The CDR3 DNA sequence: TGCGCCAGCAGCCGCTCAGCGGGAGAGTCCTACGAGCAGTACTTC.

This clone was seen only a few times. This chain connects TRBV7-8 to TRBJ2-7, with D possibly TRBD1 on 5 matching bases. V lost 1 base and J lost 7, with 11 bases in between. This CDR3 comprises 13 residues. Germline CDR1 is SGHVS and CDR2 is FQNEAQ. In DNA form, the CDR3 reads TGTGCCAGCAGCTTAGGTTTGGGGCTTGAGCAGTACTTC. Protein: CASSLGLGLEQYF.

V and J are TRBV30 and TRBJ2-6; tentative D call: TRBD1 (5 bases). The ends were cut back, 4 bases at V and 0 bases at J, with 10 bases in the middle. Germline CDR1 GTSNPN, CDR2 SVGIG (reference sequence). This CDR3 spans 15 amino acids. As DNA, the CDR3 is TGTGCCTGGACAGGGAAGGGCTCTGGGGCCAACGTCCTGACTTTC. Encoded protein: CAWTGKGSGANVLTF.

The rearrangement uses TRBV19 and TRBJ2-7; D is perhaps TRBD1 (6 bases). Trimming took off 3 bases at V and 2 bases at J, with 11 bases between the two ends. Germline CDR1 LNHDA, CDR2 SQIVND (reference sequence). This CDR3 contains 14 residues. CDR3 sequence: CASSIHRETYEQYF. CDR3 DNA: TGTGCCAGTAGTATTCACAGGGAAACCTACGAGCAGTACTTC.

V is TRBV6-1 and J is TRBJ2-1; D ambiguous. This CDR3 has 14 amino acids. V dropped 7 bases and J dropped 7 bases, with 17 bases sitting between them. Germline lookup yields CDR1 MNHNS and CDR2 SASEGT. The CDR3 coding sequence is TGTGCCAGCACCCCATGGGCCAGCCCGAATGAGCAGTTCTTC. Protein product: CASTPWASPNEQFF.

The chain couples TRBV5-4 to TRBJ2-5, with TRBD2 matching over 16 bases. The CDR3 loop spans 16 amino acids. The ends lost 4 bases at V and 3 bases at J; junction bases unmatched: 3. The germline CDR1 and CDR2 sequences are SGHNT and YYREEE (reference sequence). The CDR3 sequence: CASSRGLAGGEETQYF. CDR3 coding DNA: TGTGCCAGCAGCAGGGGACTAGCGGGGGGGGAAGAGACCCAGTACTTC.

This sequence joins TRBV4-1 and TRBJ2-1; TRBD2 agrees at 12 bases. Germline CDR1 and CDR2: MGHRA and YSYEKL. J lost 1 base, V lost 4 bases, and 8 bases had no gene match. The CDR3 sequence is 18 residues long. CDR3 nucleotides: TGCGCCAGCAGCCCCGCCGGGACTAGCGGGCCATCCTACAATGAGCAGTTCTTC. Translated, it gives CASSPAGTSGPSYNEQFF.

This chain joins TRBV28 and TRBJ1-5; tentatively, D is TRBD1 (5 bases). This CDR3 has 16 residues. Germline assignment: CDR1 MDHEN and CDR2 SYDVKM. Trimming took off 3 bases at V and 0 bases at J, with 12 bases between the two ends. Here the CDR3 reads CASSLVDNYSNQPQHF. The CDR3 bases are TGTGCCAGCAGTTTGGTGGACAATTATAGCAATCAGCCCCAGCATTTT.

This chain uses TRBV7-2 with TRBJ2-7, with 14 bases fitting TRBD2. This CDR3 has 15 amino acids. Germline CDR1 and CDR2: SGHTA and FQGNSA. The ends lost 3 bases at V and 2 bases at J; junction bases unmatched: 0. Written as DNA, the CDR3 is TGTGCCAGCAGCTTGGGACTAGCGGGGGCCTACGAGCAGTACTTC. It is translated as CASSLGLAGAYEQYF.

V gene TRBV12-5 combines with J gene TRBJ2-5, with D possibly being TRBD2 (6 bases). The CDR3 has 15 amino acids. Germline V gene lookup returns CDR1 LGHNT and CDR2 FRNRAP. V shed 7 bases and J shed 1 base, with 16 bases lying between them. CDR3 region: CASAPLAAFQETQYF. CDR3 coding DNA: TGTGCTAGTGCCCCTTTAGCGGCCTTCCAAGAGACCCAGTACTTC.